This T cell receptor (beta chain) was observed in a study of CD8 T cells in Susac syndrome. Reverse transcription of about 0.5 to 1 ug RNA was carried out with random hexamers. TCRdb reprocessed the immunoSEQ multiplex PCR reads with MiXCR, giving one entry per CDR3 protein. The sample has 27,000 or so distinct CDR3 sequences; around 94% are singletons. CDR1 and CDR2 from the germline V gene are LNHDA and SQIVND (reference sequence). V was pared by 5 bases and J by 2 bases, with 14 bases between. The CDR3 is made up of 15 amino acids. TCR beta sequences were obtained from blood CD8+ and CD4+ T cells. This chain links TRBV19 with TRBJ2-3, with D uncertain. The source of this sequence is a human donor in good health. Sequencing was carried out using CD8+ T cells from PBMCs. CDR3 in DNA: TGTGCCAGTAGTTTCGACCCGGAATACACAGATACGCAGTATTTT. Translated, it gives CASSFDPEYTDTQYF. The whole variable domain, filled in from reference TRBV19 and TRBJ2-3, reads DGGITQSPKYLFRKEGQNVTLSCEQNLNHDAMYWYRQDPGQGLRLIYYSQIVNDFQKGDIAEGYSVSREKKESFPLTVTSAQKNPTAFYLCASSFDPEYTDTQYFGPGTRLTVL.